This T cell receptor beta chain was recovered during a study of cytomegalovirus exposure and HLA in healthy donors. Findings and limits, study-wide: Reportedly, diagnosis of cytomegalovirus status by the classifier showed high specificity and sensitivity.

From germline, CDR1 is SEHNR and CDR2 FQNEAQ (reference sequence). The CDR3 is made up of 15 amino acids. Note on this clone: Its antigen is unidentified.

Both 60 Vbeta primers and 13 Jbeta primers went into the PCR. TCRdb's copy holds only in-frame clones and misses some; the assay was immunoSEQ multiplex PCR. Of roughly 98,000 clones in the sample, more than 70% were seen once. The chain links TRBV7-9 to TRBJ1-1; D may be TRBD1 (6 bases). The sample consisted of PBMCs. The receptor was isolated from a man younger than 30 in good health and CMV-seropositive. CDR3 sequence: CATRADGTHNTEAFF. The CDR3 DNA reads as TGTGCTACACGAGCCGACGGGACACATAACACTGAAGCTTTCTTT.